This T cell receptor beta chain was identified during a study of cytomegalovirus exposure and HLA in healthy donors. Overall study: Out of about 190 million T cells, an earlier analysis found some 120 million unique TCR beta sequences in total. Study conclusions and caveats: Later analysis associated a missense DCLRE1C variant with TCR beta V- and J-gene trimming.

Concerning this clone itself: No antigen is known for it.

The PCR contained 60 Vbeta and 13 Jbeta primers. Repertoires were generated with immunoSEQ multiplex PCR, while TCRdb's copy carries only in-frame clones and drops some. The profile covers 120,000 or so clones, with about 78% appearing a single time and around 3.7% taken by the ten largest. The CDR3 totals 15 residues. Germline V gene lookup returns CDR1 SNHLY and CDR2 FYNNEI. Trimming cost V 5 bases and J 4 bases, with 17 bases left between them. The clonotype originates from a young man in good health and CMV-seronegative. The specimen sequenced was PBMCs. The chain uses TRBV2 and TRBJ1-1; no clear D gene. The CDR3 DNA follows: TGTGCCAGCAGTCTCCAGTCCGGGGTACCCACTGAAGCTTTCTTT. This gives the protein CASSLQSGVPTEAFF. Supplemented by reference TRBV2 and TRBJ1-1, the full variable domain reads EPEVTQTPSHQVTQMGQEVILRCVPISNHLYFYWYRQILGQKVEFLVSFYNNEISEKSEIFDDQFSVERPDGSNFTLKIRSTKLEDSAMYFCASSLQSGVPTEAFFGQGTRLTVV.